The T cell receptor beta chain described here comes from a study of T-cell memory formation after mild COVID-19. Whole-study context: There were largely donor-specific TCR clusters. General study findings and limits: Clones shrinking from day 15 to 85 showed even CD4/CD8 mixes; later expanders tilted CD4+. Some clones that responded turned up in pre-infection memory, which suggests that cross-reactive memory joined in.

Employing constant-segment primers, 5'RACE generated TCR alpha and TCR beta cDNA libraries bearing sample barcodes and UMIs. Each CDR3 protein is one row after TCRdb ran MiXCR on the 5' RACE reads. The sample shows fewer than 150,000 distinct CDR3 sequences, roughly 6.2% of them seen only once. V shed 2 bases and J shed 4 bases, with 12 bases lying between them. The CDR3 consists of 15 residues. Germline V gene sequence: CDR1 MGHRA, CDR2 YSYEKL. In the case of this clonotype: As yet, its antigen is unknown.

The V call is TRBV4-1, the J call TRBJ1-5, with D possibly being TRBD1 (6 bases). The sequencing sample was made of PBMCs or a T cell subset sorted from them (not recorded which). The sequence came from an adult woman who had mild COVID-19 (a few samples of this study predate the infection). Cell type and time point are not known. The CDR3 bases are TGCGCCAGCAGCCAACAGACAGGAGCGAATCAGCCCCAGCATTTT. It translates to CASSQQTGANQPQHF.